This T cell receptor (beta chain) was sequenced during a study of early T cells in non-severe SARS-CoV-2 infection. Study-level information: The chains were unpaired, and the sequenced material was bulk RNA from unsorted whole blood.

The CDR3 contains 16 residues. V was cut by 6 bases and J by 0 bases, with 16 bases left in between. Germline CDR1 reads LNHNV; CDR2 reads YYDKDF (reference sequence). In this sample, this clonotype turned up many times. Individually, cDNA molecules had unique molecular identifiers attached to them. TCRdb ran MiXCR on the 5' RACE reads and lists one entry per CDR3 protein. Among around 53,000 distinct CDR3 sequences, 7% to 9% were seen once, and the ten largest hold 5.8%. This chain links TRBV15 with TRBJ2-3, with D hard to call. The specimen was whole blood. The sequence was obtained from an adult who was a healthcare worker with PCR-confirmed SARS-CoV-2 infection or an uninfected control (not recorded which). CDR3 DNA: TGTGCCACCAGAATGCCAAGAGACACTAGCACAGATACGCAGTATTTT. This sequence encodes CATRMPRDTSTDTQYF.